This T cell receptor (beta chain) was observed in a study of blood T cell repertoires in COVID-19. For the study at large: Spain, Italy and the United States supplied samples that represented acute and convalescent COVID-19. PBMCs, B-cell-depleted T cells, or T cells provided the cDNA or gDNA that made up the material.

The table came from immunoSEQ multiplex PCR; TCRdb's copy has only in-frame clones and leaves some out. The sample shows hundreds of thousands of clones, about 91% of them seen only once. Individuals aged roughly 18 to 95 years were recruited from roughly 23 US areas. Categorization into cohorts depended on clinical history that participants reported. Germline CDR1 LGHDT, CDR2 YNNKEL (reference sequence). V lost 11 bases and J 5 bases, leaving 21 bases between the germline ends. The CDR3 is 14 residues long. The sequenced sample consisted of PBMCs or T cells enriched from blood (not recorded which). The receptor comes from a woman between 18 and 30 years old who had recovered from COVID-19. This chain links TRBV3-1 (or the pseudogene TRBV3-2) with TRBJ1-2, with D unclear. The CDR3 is CAAGRARSFYGYTF. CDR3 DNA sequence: TGTGCCGCCGGGAGGGCGCGGTCCTTTTATGGCTACACCTTC.